The clone carrying this T cell receptor beta chain appeared many times. Its antigen is currently unknown. This specimen belongs to a study of CD8 T cells in ankylosing spondylitis. General study findings and limits: Researchers reportedly found disease-linked clones significantly enriched in matched ankylosing spondylitis synovial fluid.

TCRdb itself ran the 5' RACE reads through MiXCR, one entry per CDR3 protein. The profile shows about 130,000 distinct CDR3 sequences, approximately 10% of them singletons. Trimming stripped 3 bases from V and 0 bases from J, with 15 bases between. The CDR3 is 16 residues long. Germline V gene sequence: CDR1 DFQATT, CDR2 SNEGSKA (reference sequence). The gene calls are TRBV20-1 and TRBJ1-3; D is unresolved. This TCR was sampled from a female donor with ankylosing spondylitis or in good health (not recorded which). Sequenced sample: blood, either unsorted or a sorted T cell fraction (not recorded which). In DNA form, the CDR3 reads TGCAGTGCTAGCGACCCCCTCAGGCGCTCTGGAAACACCATATATTTT. Translating gives CSASDPLRRSGNTIYF.